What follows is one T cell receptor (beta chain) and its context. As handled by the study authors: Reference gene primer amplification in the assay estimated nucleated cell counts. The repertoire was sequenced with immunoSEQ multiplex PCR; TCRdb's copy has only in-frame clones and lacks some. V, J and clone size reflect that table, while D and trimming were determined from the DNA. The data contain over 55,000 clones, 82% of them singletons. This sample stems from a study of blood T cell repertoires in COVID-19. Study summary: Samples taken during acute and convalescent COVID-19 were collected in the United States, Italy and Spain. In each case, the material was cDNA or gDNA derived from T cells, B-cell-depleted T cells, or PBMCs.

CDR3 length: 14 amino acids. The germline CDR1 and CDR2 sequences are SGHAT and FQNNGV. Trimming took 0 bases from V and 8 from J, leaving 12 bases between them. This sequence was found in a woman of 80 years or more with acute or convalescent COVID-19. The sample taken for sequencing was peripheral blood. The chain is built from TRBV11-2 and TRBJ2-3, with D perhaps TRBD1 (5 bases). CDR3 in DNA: TGTGCCAGCAGCTTAGATCAGGGTTGGGGTACGCAGTATTTT. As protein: CASSLDQGWGTQYF.